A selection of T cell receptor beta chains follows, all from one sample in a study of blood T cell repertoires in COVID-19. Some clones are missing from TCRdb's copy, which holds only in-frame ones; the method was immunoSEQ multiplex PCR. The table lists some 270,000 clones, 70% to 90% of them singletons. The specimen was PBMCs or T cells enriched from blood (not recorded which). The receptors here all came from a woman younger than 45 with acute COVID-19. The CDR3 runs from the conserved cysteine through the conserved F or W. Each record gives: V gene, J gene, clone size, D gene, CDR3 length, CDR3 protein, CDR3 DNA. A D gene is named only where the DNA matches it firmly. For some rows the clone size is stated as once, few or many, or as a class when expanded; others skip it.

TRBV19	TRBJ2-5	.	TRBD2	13	CASSPQGGETQYF	TGTGCCAGTAGCCCGCAGGGAGGGGAGACCCAGTACTTC
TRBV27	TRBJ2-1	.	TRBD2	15	CASRILAGAYNEQFF	TGTGCCAGCAGAATCCTAGCGGGTGCCTACAATGAGCAGTTCTTC
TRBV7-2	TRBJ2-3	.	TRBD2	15	CASSSSGRAVDTQYF	TGTGCCAGCAGCTCTAGCGGGAGGGCGGTAGATACGCAGTATTTT
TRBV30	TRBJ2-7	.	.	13	CAWSLGRGYEQYF	TGTGCCTGGAGTTTAGGCAGGGGATACGAGCAGTACTTC
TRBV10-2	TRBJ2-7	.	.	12	CASSGDTYEQYF	TGCGCCAGCAGTGGGGACACCTACGAGCAGTACTTC
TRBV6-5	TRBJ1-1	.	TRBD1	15	CASSYLGTENTEAFF	TGTGCCAGCAGTTACCTCGGGACAGAGAACACTGAAGCTTTCTTT
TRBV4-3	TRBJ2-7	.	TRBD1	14	CASSQERTGNEQYF	TGCGCCAGCAGCCAAGAGAGGACAGGGAACGAGCAGTACTTC
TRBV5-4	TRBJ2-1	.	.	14	CASSRFSSYNEQFF	TGTGCCAGCAGCCGGTTTAGCTCCTACAATGAGCAGTTCTTC
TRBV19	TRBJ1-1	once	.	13	CASSINRQSEAFF	TGTGCCAGTAGTATAAACCGACAGAGTGAAGCTTTCTTT
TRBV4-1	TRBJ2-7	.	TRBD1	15	CASSHGQGARDEQYF	TGCGCCAGCAGCCACGGACAGGGCGCTCGTGACGAGCAGTACTTC
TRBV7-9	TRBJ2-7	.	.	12	CASSLDIYEQYF	TGTGCCAGCAGCTTAGACATATACGAGCAGTACTTC
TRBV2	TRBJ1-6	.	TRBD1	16	CASSERWDRENSPLHF	TGTGCCAGCAGTGAAAGGTGGGACAGGGAGAATTCACCCCTCCACTTT
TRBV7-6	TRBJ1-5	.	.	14	CASSPFSSNQPQHF	TGTGCCAGCAGCCCCTTTTCTAGCAATCAGCCCCAGCATTTT
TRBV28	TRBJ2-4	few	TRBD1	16	CASGEQGAIAKNIQYF	TGTGCCAGCGGGGAACAGGGGGCAATAGCCAAAAACATTCAGTACTTC
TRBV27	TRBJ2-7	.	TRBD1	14	CASSTPGQLYEQYF	TGTGCCAGCAGTACTCCGGGACAGCTATACGAGCAGTACTTC
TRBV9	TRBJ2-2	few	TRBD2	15	CASSGAGGDTGELFF	TGTGCCAGCAGCGGAGCGGGAGGGGACACCGGGGAGCTGTTTTTT
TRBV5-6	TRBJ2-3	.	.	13	CASSYTNTDTQYF	TGTGCCAGCAGCTACACCAACACAGATACGCAGTATTTT